The next 24 T cell receptor beta chains were all read from a single sample in a study of T cell repertoires in urothelial bladder cancer. Repertoires were generated with immunoSEQ multiplex PCR, while TCRdb's copy carries only in-frame clones and drops some. The sample includes about 6,200 clones, over 55% of them seen just once. The sample comprised tumor-infiltrating cells from bladder cancer. The receptors here all came from a human donor with urothelial carcinoma.

This clone was recorded once. A read error may produce the germline difference seen at one junction end. Other DNA sequences within the sample encode an identical CDR3. The chain couples TRBV20-1 to TRBJ1-2; 9 bases line up with TRBD1. The CDR3 has 11 amino acids. Germline CDR1 DFQATT, CDR2 SNEGSKA (reference sequence). The CDR3 protein is CSADRGRGYTF. The DNA of the CDR3 is TGCAGTGCAGACAGGGGGAGGGGCTACACTTTC.

This clone was recorded once. V and J are TRBV30 and TRBJ2-7, with 10 bases aligning to TRBD1. The CDR3 is made up of 15 amino acids. Trimming removed 7 bases from V and 6 bases from J; junction bases left unmatched: 15. Per the germline V gene, CDR1 is GTSNPN and CDR2 is SVGIG (reference sequence). CDR3 in amino acids: CAFTPGTGVFAEQYF. The CDR3 bases are TGTGCCTTTACGCCCGGGACAGGGGTTTTTGCCGAGCAGTACTTC.

The rearrangement uses TRBV28 and TRBJ1-1; 7 bases align to TRBD1. Germline V gene lookup returns CDR1 MDHEN and CDR2 SYDVKM. This CDR3 is 13 amino acids long. Trimming cost V 4 bases and J 3 bases; bases outside gene matches: 2. The CDR3 is CASSYRGDTEAFF. CDR3 DNA: TGTGCCAGCAGTTACAGGGGTGACACTGAAGCTTTCTTT.

This chain uses TRBV18 with TRBJ2-3; 8 bases are shared with TRBD1. Germline assignment: CDR1 KGHSH and CDR2 LQKENI. The junction had 7 bases not matched to a gene; V was cut back by 8 bases and J by 6 bases. The CDR3 runs to 13 residues. The CDR3 nucleotides are TGTGCCAGCAACGGACAGGGCGAGGATACGCAGTATTTT. Its protein is CASNGQGEDTQYF.

V gene TRBV28 combines with J gene TRBJ1-2, with D uncertain. The V and J ends lost 5 bases and 6 bases respectively, with 19 bases between them. The CDR3 is 15 residues long. Germline values: CDR1 MDHEN, CDR2 SYDVKM. The CDR3 region is CASSAPLGGGNGYTF. The CDR3, as DNA: TGTGCCAGCAGTGCCCCCCTAGGCGGCGGGAATGGCTACACCTTC.

This clone was counted a single time. The V and J genes are TRBV5-1 and TRBJ2-1; 8 nucleotides align to TRBD1. Germline assignment: CDR1 SGHRS and CDR2 YFSETQ. The CDR3 runs 14 residues. Trimming cost V 4 bases and J 5 bases; bases outside gene matches: 5. CDR3 in DNA: TGCGCCAGCAGCGGGGGGACAGGAAACAATGAGCAGTTCTTC. It encodes CASSGGTGNNEQFF.

This clone has only a few counts. V usage is TRBV2 and J usage is TRBJ1-2; possible D gene TRBD1, 6 bases. Germline V lookup: CDR1 SNHLY, CDR2 FYNNEI. V lost 1 base to trimming and J lost 4 bases, with 10 bases between them. This CDR3 spans 14 amino acids. In DNA form, the CDR3 reads TGTGCCAGCAGTGAAGATCGCAGGGGCTATGGCTACACCTTC. Protein product: CASSEDRRGYGYTF.

This clone has more than one count but fewer than ten. This chain uses TRBV6-5 with TRBJ2-1; D not resolved. CDR1 and CDR2 from the germline V gene are MNHEY and SVGAGI. The CDR3 runs 12 residues. V was clipped by 5 bases and J by 10 bases, with 12 bases between them. In nucleotides, the CDR3 is TGTGCCAGCAGTCCCGCCCTCGGAGAGCAGTTCTTC. It yields the protein CASSPALGEQFF.

The chain carries TRBV6-5 and TRBJ1-2, with D perhaps matching TRBD1 (6 bases). Germline CDR1 reads MNHEY; CDR2 reads SVGAGI. V shed 10 bases and J shed 8 bases, with 14 bases lying between them. The CDR3 is 11 residues long. In DNA form, the CDR3 reads TGTGCCACCGGGGACACACGGGGCTACACCTTC. Protein product: CATGDTRGYTF.

The chain couples TRBV19 to TRBJ1-2, with D possibly being TRBD1 (5 bases). The ends were cut back, 9 bases at V and 4 bases at J, with 15 bases in the middle. The germline V gene encodes CDR1 LNHDA and CDR2 SQIVND (reference sequence). The CDR3 loop spans 13 amino acids. The CDR3 protein is CASFGTGIYGYTF. CDR3 DNA sequence: TGTGCCAGCTTTGGGACCGGAATCTATGGCTACACCTTC. Together with reference TRBV19 and TRBJ1-2, the CDR3 gives the full variable domain: DGGITQSPKYLFRKEGQNVTLSCEQNLNHDAMYWYRQDPGQGLRLIYYSQIVNDFQKGDIAEGYSVSREKKESFPLTVTSAQKNPTAFYLCASFGTGIYGYTFGSGTRLTVV.

The rearrangement uses TRBV9 and TRBJ2-1; D tentatively fits TRBD1 or TRBD2 (7 bases each). The CDR3 is made up of 15 amino acids. V was trimmed by 4 bases and J by 2 bases, leaving 13 bases between them. Germline loops: CDR1 SGDLS, CDR2 YYNGEE. CDR3 bases: TGTGCCAGCAGCCCAGGGGGGGACACCTACAATGAGCAGTTCTTC. Translated: CASSPGGDTYNEQFF.

This chain links TRBV30 with TRBJ1-4; D not resolved. The CDR3 contains 13 residues. The ends were cut back, 2 bases at V and 4 bases at J, with 8 bases in the middle. The germline CDR1 and CDR2 sequences are GTSNPN and SVGIG (reference sequence). CDR3 in DNA: TGTGCCTGGAGTAGAGAGGGTAATGAAAAACTGTTTTTT. Translated, it gives CAWSREGNEKLFF.

This clone ranks as large. The chain employs TRBV7-9 and TRBJ2-7, with D possibly TRBD2 on 6 matching bases. Between the trimmed V and J ends, which lost 1 base and 2 bases, there was a span of 9 bases. CDR3 length: 14 residues. Germline CDR1 is SEHNR and CDR2 is FQNEAQ (reference sequence). The CDR3, as DNA: TGTGCCAGCAGCTTAGGGGGGGTCACCTACGAGCAGTACTTC. It translates to CASSLGGVTYEQYF.

This chain connects TRBV28 to TRBJ1-1, with D hard to call. The CDR3 is 12 residues long. CDR1 and CDR2 (germline): MDHEN, SYDVKM. The V end lost 7 bases, the J end lost 3 bases, and 9 bases lay between the germline ends. CDR3 region: CASKKSHTEAFF. CDR3 coding DNA: TGTGCCAGCAAAAAGAGTCACACTGAAGCTTTCTTT.

This chain links TRBV19 with TRBJ1-5, with TRBD1 identical over 7 bases. Germline CDR1 is LNHDA and CDR2 is SQIVND (reference sequence). The V segment lost 5 bases and the J segment 0 bases; nucleotides outside the gene matches: 13. The CDR3 has 18 amino acids. CDR3 sequence reads: CASSPDRVVSTSNQPQHF. Here the CDR3 DNA reads TGTGCCAGTAGTCCTGACAGGGTAGTATCTACTAGCAATCAGCCCCAGCATTTT. Combining the CDR3 with reference TRBV19 and TRBJ1-5 gives the whole variable domain DGGITQSPKYLFRKEGQNVTLSCEQNLNHDAMYWYRQDPGQGLRLIYYSQIVNDFQKGDIAEGYSVSREKKESFPLTVTSAQKNPTAFYLCASSPDRVVSTSNQPQHFGDGTRLSIL.

The chain uses TRBV28 and TRBJ2-1, with D maybe TRBD1 (5 bases). The V gene's germline CDR1 is MDHEN and CDR2 SYDVKM. Trimming took off 3 bases at V and 13 bases at J, with 16 bases between the two ends. This CDR3 contains 13 residues. CDR3 loop: CASSFPGPVAQFF. The CDR3 DNA is TGTGCCAGCAGTTTCCCAGGGCCCGTGGCTCAGTTCTTC.

By its share, this clone is large. The chain uses TRBV28 and TRBJ1-5; D not resolved. The V end lost 5 bases, the J end lost 0 bases, and 11 bases lay between the germline ends. Germline CDR1 is MDHEN and CDR2 is SYDVKM. CDR3 length: 15 amino acids. CDR3 DNA sequence: TGTGCCAGCAGTCTCGGACGATATAGCAATCAGCCCCAGCATTTT. Protein sequence: CASSLGRYSNQPQHF.

This clone was observed a few times. The chain links TRBV7-2 to TRBJ1-2; D remains ambiguous. Per germline, CDR1 SGHTA and CDR2 FQGNSA. This CDR3 region has 12 residues. The V gene lost 6 bases and the J gene lost 5 bases, with 10 bases spanning the gap. Here the CDR3 DNA reads TGTGCCAGCAGTTTTATCGGATATGGCTACACCTTC. This gives the protein CASSFIGYGYTF.

J is TRBJ1-1 and V is TRBV6-1; a possible D gene is TRBD1 (6 bases). The CDR3 length is 17 residues. The germline gives CDR1 MNHNS, CDR2 SASEGT. Trimming left V 4 bases short and J 1 base short, with 19 bases between. The CDR3 DNA sequence: TGTGCCAGCAGTGTGGACAGAAGGCCGGCTAAGAACACTGAAGCTTTCTTT. Protein sequence: CASSVDRRPAKNTEAFF.

The CDR3 spells CASSLSVGQPQHF. The CDR3 DNA follows: TGTGCCAGCAGTTTATCGGTGGGGCAGCCCCAGCATTTT. V is TRBV27 and J is TRBJ1-5, with D unclear. V lost 0 bases and J 7 bases, leaving 7 bases between the germline ends. Germline assignment: CDR1 MNHEY and CDR2 SMNVEV (reference sequence). The CDR3 has 13 residues.

The V call is TRBV27, the J call TRBJ1-2; 9 positions agree with TRBD1. V was clipped by 5 bases and J by 5 bases; unmatched bases: 15. The CDR3 totals 17 residues. Germline V lookup: CDR1 MNHEY, CDR2 SMNVEV (reference sequence). The CDR3 loop is CASSKAGTGRGYYGYTF. The DNA of the CDR3 is TGTGCCAGCAGTAAGGCCGGGACAGGGAGGGGATATTATGGCTACACCTTC.

The gene calls are TRBV11-2 and TRBJ2-3, with TRBD2 matching 8 bases. Looked up from germline, CDR1 is SGHAT and CDR2 is FQNNGV. The trim removed 5 bases at V and 4 bases at J, leaving 11 bases unmatched. The CDR3 extends over 16 amino acids. For the CDR3, the DNA is TGTGCCAGCAGCACTCCAAAGCGGGGGCCCCCAGATACGCAGTATTTT. The encoded protein is CASSTPKRGPPDTQYF.

The chain is built from TRBV13 and TRBJ2-3; 11 bases map to TRBD2. The V and J ends lost 5 bases and 2 bases, in that order; junction bases with no gene match: 3. Germline V gene lookup returns CDR1 PRHDT and CDR2 FYEKMQ (reference sequence). The CDR3 covers 15 residues. CDR3 amino acids: CASSPGLAATDTQYF. The CDR3 region has the DNA TGTGCCAGCAGCCCGGGACTAGCGGCCACAGATACGCAGTATTTT.

This clone was detected only a few times. V usage is TRBV10-3 and J usage is TRBJ2-7; tentatively, D is TRBD1 or TRBD2 (5 bases each). The CDR3 has 11 residues. Germline V gene sequence: CDR1 ENHRY, CDR2 SYGVKD. The V gene lost 8 bases and the J gene lost 2 bases, with 7 bases spanning the gap. CDR3 nucleotides: TGTGCCATCGGGGGAGCCTACGAGCAGTACTTC. It encodes CAIGGAYEQYF.